This TCR beta chain was identified in a study of PD-1 blockade in classical Hodgkin lymphoma. General study results and limits: Complete responders' baseline diversity resembled that of newly diagnosed patients.

Sequencing was performed with immunoSEQ multiplex PCR; in TCRdb, only in-frame clones are kept and a portion is missing. The data contain about 13,000 clones, approximately 80% of them seen just once; the ten biggest clones take up around 0.92%. The time point here: cycle 4 day 1 (C4D1), after more than five weeks of nivolumab. All patients relapsed after autologous stem cell transplantation, and brentuximab vedotin exposure varied. Isolation of CD4+ T cells from thawed PBMCs was performed by magnetic negative selection. Trimming cost V 3 bases and J 4 bases; bases outside gene matches: 7. From germline, CDR1 is SGHRS and CDR2 YFSETQ. The CDR3 is 15 amino acids. About this clone itself: Its antigen remains unknown.

The clonotype comes from a human donor with classical Hodgkin lymphoma. The rearrangement joins TRBV5-1 to TRBJ2-5, with 9 nucleotides matching TRBD1. The sequencing used CD4+ T cells from blood, collected before the fourth cycle of nivolumab. This chain's CDR3 is CASSYLDRGRETQYF. The CDR3 nucleotides are TGCGCCAGCAGCTACCTCGACAGGGGGAGAGAGACCCAGTACTTC.